There are a few counts of the clone carrying this T cell receptor beta chain. Sequenced by immunoSEQ multiplex PCR; TCRdb stores in-frame clones only, minus some. The top ten hold about 4.4% of the sample, which has fewer than 250,000 clones, roughly 82% seen once. The V gene's germline CDR1 is LGHNA and CDR2 YSLEER. V shed 0 bases and J 5 bases; nucleotides not matched to a gene: 2. The CDR3 spans 15 residues. The data belong to a study of blood T cell repertoires in COVID-19. Study details: Samples taken during acute and convalescent COVID-19 were collected in the United States, Italy and Spain. Sample material is recorded as cDNA or gDNA derived from T cells, B-cell-depleted T cells, or PBMCs.

This receptor was identified in a woman in her sixties or seventies with acute or convalescent COVID-19. Input material: peripheral blood. This chain joins TRBV4-3 and TRBJ1-5; 9 nucleotides align to TRBD1. The CDR3 nucleotides are TGCGCCAGCAGCCAAGACAGGACAGGGGATCAGCCCCAGCATTTT. This sequence encodes CASSQDRTGDQPQHF.